This T cell receptor (beta chain) was documented in a study of CD4 T cells in relation to SARS-CoV-2 and coronaviruses. Overall study: ViraFEST: roughly ten-day antigen culture of PBMCs, then TCR beta CDR3 sequencing. Whole-study results and caveats: The assay detects memory recall responses, not culture-primed primary responses.

Only one count was recorded for this clone. What it binds is not known. CDR1 is SGHDT, CDR2 YYEEEE, per germline. The CDR3 sequence is 15 residues long. V was pared by 0 bases and J by 0 bases, with 7 bases between. For 10 days, roughly 10^5 sorted CD4+ cells grew with T cell-depleted PBMCs and CEF. Profiled with immunoSEQ multiplex PCR; TCRdb holds only in-frame clones, not every one. Of about 36,000 clones in the sample, approximately 83% were seen once. The rearrangement joins TRBV5-6 to TRBJ2-1; a possible D gene is TRBD2 (6 bases). Sequencing used naive CD4+ T cells from PBMCs, cultured in vitro. The subset is: naive CD4+ T cells isolated by negative enrichment. This TCR was sampled from an adult with COVID-19. The CDR3 coding sequence is TGTGCCAGCAGCTTGGACGGGAGCTCCTACAATGAGCAGTTCTTC. Amino acid sequence: CASSLDGSSYNEQFF.